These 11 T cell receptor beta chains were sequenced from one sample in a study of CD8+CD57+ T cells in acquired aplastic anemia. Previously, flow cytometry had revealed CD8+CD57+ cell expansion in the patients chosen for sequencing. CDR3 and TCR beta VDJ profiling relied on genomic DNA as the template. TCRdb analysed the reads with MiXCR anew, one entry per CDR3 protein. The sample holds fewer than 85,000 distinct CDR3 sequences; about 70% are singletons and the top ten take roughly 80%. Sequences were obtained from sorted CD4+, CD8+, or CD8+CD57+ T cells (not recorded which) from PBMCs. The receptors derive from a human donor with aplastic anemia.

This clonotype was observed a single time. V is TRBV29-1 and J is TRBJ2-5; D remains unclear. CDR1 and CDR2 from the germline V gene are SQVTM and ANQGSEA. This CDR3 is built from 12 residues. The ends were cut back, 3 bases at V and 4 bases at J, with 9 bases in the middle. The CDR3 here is CSVDGPGETQYF. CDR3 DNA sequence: TGCAGCGTTGACGGCCCGGGAGAGACCCAGTACTTC.

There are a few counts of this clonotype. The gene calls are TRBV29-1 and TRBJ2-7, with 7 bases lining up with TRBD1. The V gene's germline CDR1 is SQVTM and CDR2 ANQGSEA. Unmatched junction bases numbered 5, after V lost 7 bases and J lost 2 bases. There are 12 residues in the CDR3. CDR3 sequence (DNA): TGCAGCGCCATAGACAGGGCCTACGAGCAGTACTTC. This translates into CSAIDRAYEQYF.

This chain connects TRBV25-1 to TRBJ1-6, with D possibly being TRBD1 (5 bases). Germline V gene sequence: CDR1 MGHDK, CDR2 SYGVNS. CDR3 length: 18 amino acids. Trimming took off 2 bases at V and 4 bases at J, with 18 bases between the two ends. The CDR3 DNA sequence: TGTGCCAGCAGTGAAGGGGTGGGGCGGCTTCGATATAATTCACCCCTCCACTTT. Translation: CASSEGVGRLRYNSPLHF.

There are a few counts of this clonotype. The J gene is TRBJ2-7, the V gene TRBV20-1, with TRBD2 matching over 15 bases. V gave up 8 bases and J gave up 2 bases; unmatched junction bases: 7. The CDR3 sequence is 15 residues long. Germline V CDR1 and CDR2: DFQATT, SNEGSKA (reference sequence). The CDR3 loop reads CSSGLAGGYPYEQYF. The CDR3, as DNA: TGCAGTTCGGGACTAGCGGGGGGTTATCCCTACGAGCAGTACTTC.

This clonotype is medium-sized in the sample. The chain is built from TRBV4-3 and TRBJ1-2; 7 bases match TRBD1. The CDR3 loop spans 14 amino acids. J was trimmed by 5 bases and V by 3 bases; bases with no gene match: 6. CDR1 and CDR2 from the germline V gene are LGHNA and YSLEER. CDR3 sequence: CASSQARTGYGYTF. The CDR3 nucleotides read TGCGCCAGCAGCCAGGCAAGGACAGGATATGGCTACACCTTC.

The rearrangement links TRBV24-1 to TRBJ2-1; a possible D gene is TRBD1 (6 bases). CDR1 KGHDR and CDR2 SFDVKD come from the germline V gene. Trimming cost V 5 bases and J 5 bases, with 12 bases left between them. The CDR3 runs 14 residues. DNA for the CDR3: TGTGCCACCAGTGCTTCAGGGGCGAACAATGAGCAGTTCTTC. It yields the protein CATSASGANNEQFF.

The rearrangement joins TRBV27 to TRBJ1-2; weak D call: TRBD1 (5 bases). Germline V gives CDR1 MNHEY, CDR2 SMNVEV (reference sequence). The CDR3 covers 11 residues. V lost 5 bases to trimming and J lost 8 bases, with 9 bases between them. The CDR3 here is CASSTGDGYTF. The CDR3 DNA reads TGTGCCAGCAGTACTGGGGACGGCTACACCTTC.

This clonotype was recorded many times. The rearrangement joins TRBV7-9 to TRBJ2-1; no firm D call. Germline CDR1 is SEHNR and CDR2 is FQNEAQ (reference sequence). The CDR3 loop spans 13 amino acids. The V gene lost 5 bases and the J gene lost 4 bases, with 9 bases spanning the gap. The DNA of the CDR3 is TGTGCCAGCAGCCATGCGACATACAATGAGCAGTTCTTC. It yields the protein CASSHATYNEQFF.

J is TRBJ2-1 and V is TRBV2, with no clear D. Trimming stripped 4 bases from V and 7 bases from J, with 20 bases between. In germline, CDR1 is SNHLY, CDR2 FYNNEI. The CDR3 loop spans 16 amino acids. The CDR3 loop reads CASSGSARPMNNEQFF. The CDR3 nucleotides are TGTGCCAGCAGTGGATCGGCGCGCCCGATGAATAATGAGCAGTTCTTC.

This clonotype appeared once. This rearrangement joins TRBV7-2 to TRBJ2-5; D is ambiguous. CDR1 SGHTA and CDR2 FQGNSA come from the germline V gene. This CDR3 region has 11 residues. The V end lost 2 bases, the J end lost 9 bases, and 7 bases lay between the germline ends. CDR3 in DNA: TGTGCCAGCAGCTTACTAAATTCCCAGTACTTC. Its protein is CASSLLNSQYF.

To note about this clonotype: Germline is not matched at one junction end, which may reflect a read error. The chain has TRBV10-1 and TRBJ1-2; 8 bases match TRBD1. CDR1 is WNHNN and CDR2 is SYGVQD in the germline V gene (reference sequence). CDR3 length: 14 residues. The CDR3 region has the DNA TGCGCCAGCAGTCCGGGACAGGAGTTCTATAGCTACACCTTC. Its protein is CASSPGQEFYSYTF.